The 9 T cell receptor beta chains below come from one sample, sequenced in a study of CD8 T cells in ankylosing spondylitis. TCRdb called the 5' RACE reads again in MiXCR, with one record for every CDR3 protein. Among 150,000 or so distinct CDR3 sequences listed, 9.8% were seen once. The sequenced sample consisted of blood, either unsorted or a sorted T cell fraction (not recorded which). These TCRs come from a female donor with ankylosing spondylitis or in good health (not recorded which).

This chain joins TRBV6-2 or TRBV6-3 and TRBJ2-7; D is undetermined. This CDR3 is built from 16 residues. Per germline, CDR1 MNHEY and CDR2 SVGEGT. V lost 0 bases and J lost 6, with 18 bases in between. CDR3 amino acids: CASSYSMFQDALEQYF. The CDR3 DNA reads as TGTGCCAGCAGTTACTCGATGTTTCAGGACGCCCTCGAGCAGTACTTC.

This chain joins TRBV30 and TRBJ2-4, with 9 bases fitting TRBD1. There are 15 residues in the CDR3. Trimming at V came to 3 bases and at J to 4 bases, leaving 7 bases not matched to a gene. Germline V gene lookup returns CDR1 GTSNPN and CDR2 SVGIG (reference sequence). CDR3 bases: TGTGCCTGGAGGGAAGGACAGGGGTGGAAAAACATTCAGTACTTC. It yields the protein CAWREGQGWKNIQYF.

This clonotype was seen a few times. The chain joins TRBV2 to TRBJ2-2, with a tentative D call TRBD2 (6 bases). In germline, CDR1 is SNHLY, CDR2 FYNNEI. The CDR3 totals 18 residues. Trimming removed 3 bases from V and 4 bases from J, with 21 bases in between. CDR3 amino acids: CASSDTILATTSTGELFF. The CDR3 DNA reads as TGTGCCAGCAGTGATACCATACTAGCTACAACCAGCACCGGGGAGCTGTTTTTT.

CDR3 DNA sequence: TGTGCCAGCAGTTTAGCCAGTCTCTATGGCTACACCTTC. This sequence encodes CASSLASLYGYTF. The V call is TRBV12-3 or TRBV12-4, the J call TRBJ1-2; D uncertain. There are 13 residues in the CDR3. V was clipped by 0 bases and J by 4 bases, with 6 bases between them.

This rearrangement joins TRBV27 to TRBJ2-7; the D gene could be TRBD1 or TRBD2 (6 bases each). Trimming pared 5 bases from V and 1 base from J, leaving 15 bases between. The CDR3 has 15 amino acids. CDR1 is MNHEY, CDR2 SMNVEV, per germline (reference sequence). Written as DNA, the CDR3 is TGTGCCAGCAGTAGGGGGGCTAGCGTTTCCTACGAGCAGTACTTC. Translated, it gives CASSRGASVSYEQYF.

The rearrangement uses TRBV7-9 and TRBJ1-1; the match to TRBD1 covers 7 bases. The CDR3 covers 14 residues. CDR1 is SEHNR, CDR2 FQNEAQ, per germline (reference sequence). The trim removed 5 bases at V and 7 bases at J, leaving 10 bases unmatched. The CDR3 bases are TGTGCCAGCAGCCCACAGACAGGGCTGGGTGAAGCTTTCTTT. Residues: CASSPQTGLGEAFF.

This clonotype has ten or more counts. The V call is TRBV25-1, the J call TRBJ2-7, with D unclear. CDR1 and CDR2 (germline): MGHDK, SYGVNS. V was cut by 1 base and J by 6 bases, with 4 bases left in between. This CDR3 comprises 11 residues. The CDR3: CASSESSEQYF. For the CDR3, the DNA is TGTGCCAGCAGTGAATCGTCCGAGCAGTACTTC.

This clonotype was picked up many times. CDR3 bases: TGCGCCAGCAGCCAAGGACTAGCTTACTACGAGCAGTACTTC. This encodes CASSQGLAYYEQYF. This chain connects TRBV4-3 to TRBJ2-7; the match to TRBD2 covers 7 bases. Germline lookup yields CDR1 LGHNA and CDR2 YSLEER. V was clipped by 1 base and J by 3 bases; unmatched bases: 3. The CDR3 is 14 residues long.

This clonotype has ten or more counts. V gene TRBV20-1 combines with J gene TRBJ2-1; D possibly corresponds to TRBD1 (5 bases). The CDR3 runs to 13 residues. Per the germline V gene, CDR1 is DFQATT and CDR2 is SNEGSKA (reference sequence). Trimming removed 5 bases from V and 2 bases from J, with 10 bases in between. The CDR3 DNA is TGCAGTGCTGGGGCCCCTACCTACAATGAGCAGTTCTTC. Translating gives CSAGAPTYNEQFF.